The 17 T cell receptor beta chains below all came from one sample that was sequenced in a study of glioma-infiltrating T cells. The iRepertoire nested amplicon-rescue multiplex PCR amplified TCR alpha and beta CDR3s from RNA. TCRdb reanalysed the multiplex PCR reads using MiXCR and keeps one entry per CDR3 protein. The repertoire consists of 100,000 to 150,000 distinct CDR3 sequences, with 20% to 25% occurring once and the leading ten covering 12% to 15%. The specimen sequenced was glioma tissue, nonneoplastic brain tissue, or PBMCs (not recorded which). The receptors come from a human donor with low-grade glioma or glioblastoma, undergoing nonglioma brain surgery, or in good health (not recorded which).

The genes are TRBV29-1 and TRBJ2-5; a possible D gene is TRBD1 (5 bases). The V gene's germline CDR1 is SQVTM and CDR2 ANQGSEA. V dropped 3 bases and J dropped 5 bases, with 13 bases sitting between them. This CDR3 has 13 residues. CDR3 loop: CSVDWAGLETQYF. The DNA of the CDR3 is TGCAGCGTTGACTGGGCAGGGCTGGAGACCCAGTACTTC.

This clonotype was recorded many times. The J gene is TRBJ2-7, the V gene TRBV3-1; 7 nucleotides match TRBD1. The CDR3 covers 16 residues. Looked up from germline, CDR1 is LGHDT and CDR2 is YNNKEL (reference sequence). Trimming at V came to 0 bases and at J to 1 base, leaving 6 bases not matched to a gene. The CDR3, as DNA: TGTGCCAGCAGCCAAGATGGGACAGTGAGTTCCTACGAGCAGTACTTC. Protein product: CASSQDGTVSSYEQYF.

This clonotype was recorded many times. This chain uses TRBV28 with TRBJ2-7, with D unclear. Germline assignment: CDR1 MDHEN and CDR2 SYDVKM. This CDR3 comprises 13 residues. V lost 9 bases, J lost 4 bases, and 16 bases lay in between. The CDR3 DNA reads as TGTGCCAGTGCTATTAAACGGGCTTACGAGCAGTACTTC. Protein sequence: CASAIKRAYEQYF. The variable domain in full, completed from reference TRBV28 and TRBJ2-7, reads DVKVTQSSRYLVKRTGEKVFLECVQDMDHENMFWYRQDPGLGLRLIYFSYDVKMKEKGDIPEGYSVSREKKERFSLILESASTNQTSMYLCASAIKRAYEQYFGPGTRLTVT.

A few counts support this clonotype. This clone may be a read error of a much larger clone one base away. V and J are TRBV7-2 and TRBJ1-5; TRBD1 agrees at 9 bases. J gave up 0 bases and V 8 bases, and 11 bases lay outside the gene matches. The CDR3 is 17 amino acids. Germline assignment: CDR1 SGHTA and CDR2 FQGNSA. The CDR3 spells CASGSGTGWVSNQPQHF. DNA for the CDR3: TGTGCCAGCGGCTCCGGGACAGGGTGGGTTAGCAATCAGCCCCAGCATTTT. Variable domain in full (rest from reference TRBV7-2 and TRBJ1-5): GAGVSQSPSNKVTEKGKDVELRCDPISGHTALYWYRQSLGQGLEFLIYFQGNSAPDKSGLPSDRFSAERTGGSVSTLTIQRTQQEDSAVYLCASGSGTGWVSNQPQHFGDGTRLSIL.

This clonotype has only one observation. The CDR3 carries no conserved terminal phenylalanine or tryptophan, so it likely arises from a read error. The CDR3 is CATSDLQASLAGNYEQYL. The CDR3 nucleotides are TGTGCCACCAGTGATTTGCAAGCGTCACTAGCGGGAAACTACGAGCAGTACCTC. V usage is TRBV24-1 and J usage is TRBJ2-7; 10 bases line up with TRBD2. The CDR3 has 18 residues. V gave up 0 bases and J gave up 3 bases; unmatched junction bases: 10. The germline V gene has CDR1 KGHDR and CDR2 SFDVKD.

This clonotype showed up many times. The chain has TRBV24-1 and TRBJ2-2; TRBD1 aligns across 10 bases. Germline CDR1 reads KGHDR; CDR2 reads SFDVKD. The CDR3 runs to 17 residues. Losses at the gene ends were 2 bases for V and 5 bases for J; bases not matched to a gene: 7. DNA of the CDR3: TGTGCCACCAGTGATTATGATCCGGGACAGGGGACCGGGGAGCTGTTTTTT. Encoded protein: CATSDYDPGQGTGELFF.

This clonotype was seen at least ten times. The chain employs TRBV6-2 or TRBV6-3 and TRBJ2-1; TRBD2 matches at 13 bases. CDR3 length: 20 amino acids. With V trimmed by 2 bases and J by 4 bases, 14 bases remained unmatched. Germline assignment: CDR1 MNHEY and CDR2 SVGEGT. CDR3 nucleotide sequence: TGTGCCAGCAGTTACGTTCGGACTAGCGGGAGATTGGGGGTTTACAATGAGCAGTTCTTC. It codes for CASSYVRTSGRLGVYNEQFF.

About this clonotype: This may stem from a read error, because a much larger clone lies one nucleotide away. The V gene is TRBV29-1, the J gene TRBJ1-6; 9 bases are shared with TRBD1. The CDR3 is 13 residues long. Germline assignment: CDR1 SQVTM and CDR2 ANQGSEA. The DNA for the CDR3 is TGCACCGTTGCGACAGGGGGAGATTCACCCCTCCACTTT. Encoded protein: CTVATGGDSPLHF.

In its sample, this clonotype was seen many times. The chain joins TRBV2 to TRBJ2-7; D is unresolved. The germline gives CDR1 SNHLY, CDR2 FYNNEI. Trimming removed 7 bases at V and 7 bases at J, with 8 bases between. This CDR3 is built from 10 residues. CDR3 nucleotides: TGTGCCAGCATAATAGGAGAGCAGTACTTC. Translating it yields CASIIGEQYF.

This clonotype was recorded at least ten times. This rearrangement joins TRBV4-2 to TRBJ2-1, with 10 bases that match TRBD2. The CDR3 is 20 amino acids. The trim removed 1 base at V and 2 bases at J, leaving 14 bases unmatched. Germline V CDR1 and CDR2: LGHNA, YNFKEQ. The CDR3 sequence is CASSQATGASGSHPYNEQFF. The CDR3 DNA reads TGTGCCAGCAGCCAAGCGACGGGGGCTAGCGGGAGCCATCCCTACAATGAGCAGTTCTTC.

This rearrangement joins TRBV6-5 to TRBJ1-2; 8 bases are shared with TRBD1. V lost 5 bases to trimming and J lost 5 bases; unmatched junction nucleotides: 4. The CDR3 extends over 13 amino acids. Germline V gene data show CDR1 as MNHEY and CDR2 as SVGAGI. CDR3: CASSKGQVYGYTF. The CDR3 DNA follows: TGTGCCAGCAGTAAGGGACAGGTTTATGGCTACACCTTC.

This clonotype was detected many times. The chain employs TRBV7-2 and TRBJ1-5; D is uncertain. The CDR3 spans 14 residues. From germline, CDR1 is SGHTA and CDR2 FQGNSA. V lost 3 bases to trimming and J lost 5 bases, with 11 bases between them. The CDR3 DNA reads TGTGCCAGCAGCTTCAAGGGAAGGGATCAGCCCCAGCATTTT. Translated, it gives CASSFKGRDQPQHF. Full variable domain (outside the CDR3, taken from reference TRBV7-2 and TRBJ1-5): GAGVSQSPSNKVTEKGKDVELRCDPISGHTALYWYRQSLGQGLEFLIYFQGNSAPDKSGLPSDRFSAERTGGSVSTLTIQRTQQEDSAVYLCASSFKGRDQPQHFGDGTRLSIL.

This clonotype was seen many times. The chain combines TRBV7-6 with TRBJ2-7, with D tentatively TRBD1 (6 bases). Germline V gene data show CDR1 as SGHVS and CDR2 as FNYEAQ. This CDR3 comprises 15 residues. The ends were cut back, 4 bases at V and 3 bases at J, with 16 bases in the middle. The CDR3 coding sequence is TGTGCCAGCAGCTCCCCAGGGGAAGGGGGCTACGAGCAGTACTTC. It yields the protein CASSSPGEGGYEQYF. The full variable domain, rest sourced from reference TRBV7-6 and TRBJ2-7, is GAGVSQSPRYKVTKRGQDVALRCDPISGHVSLYWYRQALGQGPEFLTYFNYEAQQDKSGLPNDRFSAERPEGSISTLTIQRTEQRDSAMYRCASSSPGEGGYEQYFGPGTRLTVT.

The DNA for the CDR3 is TGTGCCAGCACCCCCGGTAGTTATAGCAATCAGCCCCAGCATTTT. As protein: CASTPGSYSNQPQHF. This chain uses TRBV5-8 with TRBJ1-5; D is unclear. CDR1 and CDR2 from the germline V gene are SGHTS and YDEGEE. The CDR3 loop spans 15 amino acids. V was clipped by 6 bases and J by 0 bases, with 13 bases between them.

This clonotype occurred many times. In DNA, the CDR3 is TGCGCCAGCAGCCAAAAGGGACAGGACACTGAAGCTTTCTTT. Its translation is CASSQKGQDTEAFF. The rearrangement links TRBV4-1 to TRBJ1-1; TRBD1 matches 8 bases. The CDR3 has 14 residues. The germline CDR1 and CDR2 sequences are MGHRA and YSYEKL. V shed 2 bases, J shed 3 bases, and the junction held 2 bases outside the gene matches.

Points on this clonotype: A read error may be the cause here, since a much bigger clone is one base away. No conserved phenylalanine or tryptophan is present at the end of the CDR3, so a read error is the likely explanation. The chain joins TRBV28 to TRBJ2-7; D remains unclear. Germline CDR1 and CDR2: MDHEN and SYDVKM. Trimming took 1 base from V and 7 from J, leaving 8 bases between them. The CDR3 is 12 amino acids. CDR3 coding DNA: TGTGCCAGCAGTTTATCCGTCAAAGAGCAGTACCTC. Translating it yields CASSLSVKEQYL.

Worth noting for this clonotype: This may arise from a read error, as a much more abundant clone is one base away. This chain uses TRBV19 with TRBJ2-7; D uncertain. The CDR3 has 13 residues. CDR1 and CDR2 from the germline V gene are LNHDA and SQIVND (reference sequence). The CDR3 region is CASRDPPSYERYF. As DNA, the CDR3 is TGTGCCAGTAGGGATCCGCCGTCCTACGAGCGGTACTTC. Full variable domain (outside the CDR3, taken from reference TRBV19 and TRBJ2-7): DGGITQSPKYLFRKEGQNVTLSCEQNLNHDAMYWYRQDPGQGLRLIYYSQIVNDFQKGDIAEGYSVSREKKESFPLTVTSAQKNPTAFYLCASRDPPSYERYFGPGTRLTVT.